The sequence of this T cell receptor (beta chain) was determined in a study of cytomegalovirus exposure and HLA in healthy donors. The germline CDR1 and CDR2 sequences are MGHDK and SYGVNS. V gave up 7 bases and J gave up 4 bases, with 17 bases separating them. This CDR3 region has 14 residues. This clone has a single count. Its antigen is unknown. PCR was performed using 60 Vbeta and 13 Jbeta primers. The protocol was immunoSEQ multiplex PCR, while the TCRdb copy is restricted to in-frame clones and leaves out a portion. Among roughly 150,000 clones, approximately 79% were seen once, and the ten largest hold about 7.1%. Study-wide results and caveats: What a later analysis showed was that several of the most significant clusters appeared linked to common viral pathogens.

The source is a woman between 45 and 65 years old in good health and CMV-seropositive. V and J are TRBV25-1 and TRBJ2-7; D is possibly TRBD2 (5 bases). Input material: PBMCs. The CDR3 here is CASMGPRGLYEQYF. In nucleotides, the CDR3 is TGTGCCAGCATGGGCCCTCGGGGTTTATACGAGCAGTACTTC.